This TCR beta chain came from a study of cytotoxic CD8 clonotypes in ibrutinib-treated CLL. Overall study context: The patient breakdown showed 10 to 12 relapsed/refractory and around 16 treatment-naive cases, with approximately 18 IGHV unmutated. General study results and limits: Sampling times, which were not matched between the groups, differed between sustained-remission patients and progressing patients. Clonality was higher at baseline than in age-matched healthy donors and tracked circulating CD8+ T-cell counts.

V shed 3 bases, J shed 4 bases, and the junction held 2 bases outside the gene matches. CDR3 size: 13 residues. Germline CDR1 and CDR2: SEHNR and FQNEAQ (reference sequence). Of note for this clone: Its antigen is unknown.

Profiling relied on immunoSEQ multiplex PCR, and the TCRdb table lists in-frame clones only, not all of them. There are some 140,000 clones in the sample; around 90% occur only once, and about a tenth lies in the top ten. Genomic DNA in a quantity of around 2 micrograms was derived from cryopreserved PBMCs for TCR beta libraries. The sequenced sample was PBMCs, obtained after 12 months of ibrutinib treatment. This TCR derives from a human donor with chronic lymphocytic leukemia. This chain uses TRBV7-9 with TRBJ2-7; 8 nucleotides match TRBD1. The chain's CDR3 is CASSFQGAYEQYF. CDR3 nucleotides: TGTGCCAGCAGCTTTCAGGGGGCTTACGAGCAGTACTTC.